The 13 T cell receptor beta chains in this list originate from one sample, sequenced in a study of CD8+ T cells in alopecia areata. Extraction of RNA preceded its reverse transcription into cDNA, which served as the sequencing template. TCRdb keeps only in-frame clones here, not all; method: immunoSEQ multiplex PCR. The table has roughly 190,000 clones, about three fifths seen once. Described treatment: oral pan-JAK inhibitor, 5-10 mg twice daily. The specimen comprised CD4+ T cells sorted from blood, sampled at week 4, from a patient treated with tofacitinib. The receptor set was obtained from a human donor with alopecia areata.

The chain uses TRBV5-1 and TRBJ2-3, with 7 bases aligning to TRBD2. Per the germline V gene, CDR1 is SGHRS and CDR2 is YFSETQ. The CDR3 covers 16 residues. J was trimmed by 7 bases and V by 1 base; bases with no gene match: 12. The CDR3 loop reads CASSLSGSGAPNTQYF. CDR3 nucleotide sequence: TGCGCCAGCAGCTTGTCTGGCAGCGGGGCCCCCAATACGCAGTATTTT.

The rearrangement links TRBV29-1 to TRBJ1-4; D not resolved. Trimming shortened V by 4 bases and J by 0 bases, and 9 bases separated the two germline ends. The CDR3 consists of 14 residues. Per the germline V gene, CDR1 is SQVTM and CDR2 is ANQGSEA. The CDR3 DNA follows: TGCAGCGTTGGGGATGATTCAACTAATGAAAAACTGTTTTTT. Its translation: CSVGDDSTNEKLFF.

This clone was counted between two and nine times. The genes are TRBV28 and TRBJ2-7; D perhaps matches TRBD1 (6 bases). The germline V and J ends were trimmed by 4 bases and 6 bases, with 10 bases remaining between them. CDR3 length equals 12 residues. Germline V lookup: CDR1 MDHEN, CDR2 SYDVKM. CDR3 sequence (DNA): TGTGCCAGCAGTTCAACAGGGATCGAGCAGTACTTC. Translation gives CASSSTGIEQYF.

This sequence joins TRBV7-2 and TRBJ1-6, with TRBD1 as a possible D gene (5 bases). Looked up from germline, CDR1 is SGHTA and CDR2 is FQGNSA. Trimming shortened V by 3 bases and J by 10 bases, and 7 bases separated the two germline ends. This CDR3 spans 12 amino acids. CDR3 loop: CASSFRGSPLHF. The CDR3 DNA reads as TGTGCCAGCAGCTTCCGGGGCTCACCCCTCCACTTT. The whole variable domain, remainder taken from reference TRBV7-2 and TRBJ1-6, is GAGVSQSPSNKVTEKGKDVELRCDPISGHTALYWYRQSLGQGLEFLIYFQGNSAPDKSGLPSDRFSAERTGGSVSTLTIQRTQQEDSAVYLCASSFRGSPLHFGNGTRLTVT.

V is TRBV25-1 and J is TRBJ1-2; D gene ambiguous. V lost 3 bases and J lost 4, with 15 bases in between. Germline CDR1 MGHDK, CDR2 SYGVNS. The CDR3 length is 15 residues. DNA of the CDR3: TGTGCCAGCAGTGAGGATTTTTTGGGTCGCTATGGCTACACCTTC. Protein product: CASSEDFLGRYGYTF.

The gene calls are TRBV30 and TRBJ2-1, with 7 bases identical to TRBD1. Germline values: CDR1 GTSNPN, CDR2 SVGIG (reference sequence). J gave up 4 bases and V 2 bases, and 5 bases lay outside the gene matches. The CDR3 has 14 amino acids. The CDR3 bases are TGTGCCTGGAGTTCCGGGACAGCTTACAATGAGCAGTTCTTC. Encoded protein: CAWSSGTAYNEQFF.

The chain couples TRBV28 to TRBJ1-6; D unresolved. The CDR3 totals 17 residues. Germline V gene data show CDR1 as MDHEN and CDR2 as SYDVKM. V was pared by 1 base and J by 8 bases, with 18 bases between. CDR3 sequence reads: CASSLFGGLLLDSPLHF. As DNA, the CDR3 is TGTGCCAGCAGTTTATTCGGCGGACTCCTCCTTGATTCACCCCTCCACTTT.

This chain joins TRBV5-4 and TRBJ2-7; 12 nucleotides match TRBD2. The length of the CDR3 is 15 residues. CDR1 is SGHNT and CDR2 is YYREEE in the germline V gene (reference sequence). With 4 bases clipped from V and 3 bases from J, the junction kept 5 bases outside the gene matches. The DNA of the CDR3 is TGTGCCAGCAGCCCGACTAGCGGGGGAGGCTACGAGCAGTACTTC. It codes for CASSPTSGGGYEQYF. The full variable domain, rest sourced from reference TRBV5-4 and TRBJ2-7, is ETGVTQSPTHLIKTRGQQVTLRCSSQSGHNTVSWYQQALGQGPQFIFQYYREEENGRGNFPPRFSGLQFPNYSSELNVNALELDDSALYLCASSPTSGGGYEQYFGPGTRLTVT.

The V gene is TRBV19, the J gene TRBJ2-6; possibly TRBD2 for D (5 bases). V lost 11 bases and J lost 4, with 9 bases in between. Looked up from germline, CDR1 is LNHDA and CDR2 is SQIVND (reference sequence). The CDR3 is 12 residues long. CDR3 in DNA: TGTGCCTCCTCGGGGGGGGCCAACGTCCTGACTTTC. This sequence encodes CASSGGANVLTF.

The chain's CDR3 is CAISDVGGRTEAFF. CDR3 nucleotide sequence: TGTGCCATCAGTGACGTCGGGGGCCGAACTGAAGCTTTCTTT. The V and J genes are TRBV10-3 and TRBJ1-1; tentatively, D is TRBD1 (6 bases). Trimming stripped 3 bases from V and 5 bases from J, with 13 bases between. Germline CDR1 is ENHRY and CDR2 is SYGVKD. There are 14 residues in the CDR3.

This sequence joins TRBV7-6 and TRBJ2-5; TRBD1 matches 8 bases. V shed 4 bases, J shed 4 bases, and the junction held 5 bases outside the gene matches. This CDR3 comprises 14 residues. From germline, CDR1 is SGHVS and CDR2 FNYEAQ. Here the CDR3 DNA reads TGTGCCAGCAGCTCCTTTACAGGGGGAGAGACCCAGTACTTC. Protein: CASSSFTGGETQYF.

This clone has just a few counts. The CDR3 here is CASSPEGGGGLFF. For the CDR3, the DNA is TGTGCCAGCAGCCCCGAGGGTGGCGGGGGGTTGTTCTTC. The chain has TRBV11-2 and TRBJ2-1; 8 positions match TRBD2. The CDR3 is 13 amino acids. Looked up from germline, CDR1 is SGHAT and CDR2 is FQNNGV. V dropped 5 bases and J dropped 15; count of bases not matched to a gene: 12. Full variable domain (outside the CDR3, taken from reference TRBV11-2 and TRBJ2-1): EAGVAQSPRYKIIEKRQSVAFWCNPISGHATLYWYQQILGQGPKLLIQFQNNGVVDDSQLPKDRFSAERLKGVDSTLKIQPAKLEDSAVYLCASSPEGGGGLFFGPGTRLTVL.

The genes are TRBV29-1 and TRBJ2-5; 10 bases map to TRBD2. CDR3 length: 17 residues. Trimming cost V 2 bases and J 2 bases; bases outside gene matches: 11. Germline-derived CDR1 and CDR2 are SQVTM and ANQGSEA. The CDR3 DNA reads as TGCAGCGTTGAACTCCAGCGGGGGGGCCCAATACAAGAGACCCAGTACTTC. Its translation is CSVELQRGGPIQETQYF.